One and the same sample provided the 11 T cell receptor beta chains below, sequenced in a study of blood T cells in healthy people across ages. Alongside a J-beta primer mix, a sample-barcoded 5' primer served in a second PCR lasting 7 to 11 cycles. Each CDR3 protein is one row after TCRdb ran MiXCR on the 5' RACE reads. This sample has approximately 1,700,000 distinct CDR3 sequences, with around 42% found just once. The sequenced sample consisted of blood. The receptors here all came from a human donor in good health.

The chain is built from TRBV4-1 and TRBJ1-1; D is unresolved. V was cut by 2 bases and J by 4 bases, with 8 bases left in between. Germline V gene data show CDR1 as MGHRA and CDR2 as YSYEKL. CDR3 size: 13 residues. The CDR3 DNA follows: TGCGCCAGCAGCCAACCCCTACTCACTGAAGCTTTCTTT. Translation gives CASSQPLLTEAFF.

This chain links TRBV7-2 with TRBJ1-4; D not certain. Trimming removed 3 bases from V and 7 bases from J, with 18 bases in between. CDR3 length: 16 residues. CDR1 is SGHTA and CDR2 is FQGNSA in the germline V gene. CDR3 sequence (DNA): TGTGCCAGCAGCTTGAGGAGGGCAGGAGTAACTGAAAAACTGTTTTTT. Protein: CASSLRRAGVTEKLFF.

This clonotype was found a few times. J is TRBJ1-5 and V is TRBV15; TRBD1 is a possible D gene (5 bases). The CDR3 contains 13 residues. Germline values: CDR1 LNHNV, CDR2 YYDKDF (reference sequence). V was cut by 5 bases and J by 7 bases, with 12 bases left in between. The CDR3 DNA sequence: TGTGCCACCAGCCGGGACTTGGGACAGCCCCAGCATTTT. Residues: CATSRDLGQPQHF.

The V call is TRBV20-1, the J call TRBJ2-3; 7 bases agree with TRBD2. The CDR3 runs to 16 residues. The germline gives CDR1 DFQATT, CDR2 SNEGSKA (reference sequence). With V trimmed by 3 bases and J by 2 bases, 11 bases remained unmatched. CDR3 in amino acids: CSARGDPSGVTDTQYF. CDR3 nucleotide sequence: TGCAGTGCTAGGGGTGACCCAAGCGGGGTCACAGATACGCAGTATTTT.

The V and J genes are TRBV7-2 and TRBJ1-1; possibly TRBD1 for D (5 bases). The CDR3 runs 16 residues. V lost 5 bases to trimming and J lost 0 bases, with 16 bases between them. Germline assignment: CDR1 SGHTA and CDR2 FQGNSA. CDR3 residues: CASSRDRLNVNTEAFF. CDR3 in DNA: TGTGCCAGCAGCCGGGACCGCCTGAACGTGAACACTGAAGCTTTCTTT.

This clonotype was counted a few times. The CDR3 DNA follows: TGTGCCAGCAGCTTGTTTTACAGCCTCGAGCAGCCCCAGCATTTT. As protein: CASSLFYSLEQPQHF. V and J are TRBV5-6 and TRBJ1-5; no definite D call. Per germline, CDR1 SGHDT and CDR2 YYEEEE. V was trimmed by 1 base and J by 7 bases, leaving 15 bases between them. This CDR3 is 15 amino acids long.

This clonotype showed up just a few times. In DNA form, the CDR3 reads TGCAGTGCTAGTCCCTCCGGCAGGGAAAATGAAAAACTGTTTTTT. Protein: CSASPSGRENEKLFF. The chain links TRBV20-1 to TRBJ1-4, with D perhaps matching TRBD1 (5 bases). This CDR3 spans 15 amino acids. V was clipped by 3 bases and J by 5 bases, with 16 bases between them. The germline gives CDR1 DFQATT, CDR2 SNEGSKA (reference sequence).

This clonotype occurred once. The rearrangement links TRBV7-2 to TRBJ2-5; TRBD2 is a possible D gene (6 bases). The CDR3 covers 16 residues. V gave up 2 bases and J gave up 5 bases, with 18 bases separating them. Germline CDR1 reads SGHTA; CDR2 reads FQGNSA. This CDR3 is CASSLIYGAAGETQYF. The CDR3 DNA reads TGTGCCAGCAGCTTAATCTACGGGGCTGCGGGGGAGACCCAGTACTTC.

This clonotype came up once. V and J are TRBV28 and TRBJ2-5; TRBD2 matches 10 bases. The ends lost 7 bases at V and 4 bases at J; junction bases unmatched: 12. The CDR3 covers 16 residues. The V gene's germline CDR1 is MDHEN and CDR2 SYDVKM. The CDR3 nucleotides are TGTGCCAGCAAGTCAAAACTAGCGGGAACTGGAGAGACCCAGTACTTC. It translates to CASKSKLAGTGETQYF. Variable domain in full (rest from reference TRBV28 and TRBJ2-5): DVKVTQSSRYLVKRTGEKVFLECVQDMDHENMFWYRQDPGLGLRLIYFSYDVKMKEKGDIPEGYSVSREKKERFSLILESASTNQTSMYLCASKSKLAGTGETQYFGPGTRLLVL.

This chain connects TRBV7-2 to TRBJ2-1, with D uncertain. Trimming removed 1 base at V and 6 bases at J, with 10 bases between. CDR1 SGHTA and CDR2 FQGNSA come from the germline V gene. The CDR3 runs 14 residues. CDR3 in DNA: TGTGCCAGCAGCTTAGACCAAAAGGGCAATGAGCAGTTCTTC. Amino acids: CASSLDQKGNEQFF.

V gene TRBV15 combines with J gene TRBJ2-1; TRBD1 matches at 10 bases. The J segment lost 9 bases and the V segment lost 9 bases, leaving 11 bases of the junction unmatched. Germline V gene sequence: CDR1 LNHNV, CDR2 YYDKDF (reference sequence). The CDR3 contains 14 residues. In nucleotides, the CDR3 is TGTGCCACTTCCCGGGACAGGGGAGCTGCTGAGCAGTTCTTC. Translation: CATSRDRGAAEQFF.